Sequencing of this T cell receptor (beta chain) was carried out in a study of shared clonotypes between healthy human individuals. Assay used: immunoSEQ multiplex PCR; TCRdb lists only in-frame clones, some missing. The table includes 1.6 million or so clones, around 95% detected once. V shed 4 bases, J shed 5 bases, and the junction held 11 bases outside the gene matches. CDR1 and CDR2 (germline): SGHRS, YFSETQ. The CDR3 covers 16 residues. The sample consisted of naive CD4+ T cells sorted from blood. As to subset: CD45RA+ positively selected. This sequence joins TRBV5-1 and TRBJ1-4; 7 positions match TRBD1. The sequence was collected from a man younger than 40 in good health. CDR3 coding DNA: TGCGCCAGCAGCCGGGACAGACAAATCGGGAATGAAAAACTGTTTTTT. This sequence encodes CASSRDRQIGNEKLFF.